These 13 T cell receptor beta chains share one sample of origin, sequenced in a study of blood T cell repertoires in COVID-19. Profiled with immunoSEQ multiplex PCR; TCRdb holds only in-frame clones, not every one. The sample has 250,000 to 300,000 clones; about nine tenths are singletons. Sequencing was done on a sample of PBMCs or T cells enriched from blood (not recorded which). Receptors were obtained from a man aged 18 to 29 who had recovered from COVID-19.

The V call is TRBV19, the J call TRBJ1-4; 8 bases are shared with TRBD1. The CDR3 is 14 amino acids. Germline lookup yields CDR1 LNHDA and CDR2 SQIVND (reference sequence). J was trimmed by 10 bases and V by 3 bases; bases with no gene match: 7. CDR3 nucleotide sequence: TGTGCCAGTAGTATCAGGGGGCGTAATCTAAAACTGTTTTTT. It is translated as CASSIRGRNLKLFF.

The chain joins TRBV7-9 to TRBJ1-5, with no clear D. Looked up from germline, CDR1 is SEHNR and CDR2 is FQNEAQ (reference sequence). Trimming cost V 3 bases and J 1 base, with 10 bases left between them. The CDR3 length is 15 residues. The CDR3, as DNA: TGTGCCAGCAGCTTGGGGAGTTCAAGCAATCAGCCCCAGCATTTT. Protein sequence: CASSLGSSSNQPQHF.

The rearrangement joins TRBV7-2 to TRBJ2-7; 8 bases fit TRBD2. V dropped 1 base and J dropped 4; count of bases not matched to a gene: 3. The CDR3 is 14 residues long. Germline V CDR1 and CDR2: SGHTA, FQGNSA. The CDR3 bases are TGTGCCAGCAGCTTAGGACGGGGGGGTTACGAGCAGTACTTC. This codes for CASSLGRGGYEQYF.

The J gene is TRBJ2-7, the V gene TRBV30; 8 bases line up with TRBD1. Per germline, CDR1 GTSNPN and CDR2 SVGIG (reference sequence). V lost 0 bases and J lost 7; bases outside the gene matches: 8. CDR3 length: 14 amino acids. The CDR3 sequence: CAWSVYGQGREQYF. The DNA for the CDR3 is TGTGCCTGGAGTGTATATGGACAGGGCCGGGAGCAGTACTTC.

This chain uses TRBV7-9 with TRBJ2-7, with 10 bases matching TRBD2. The CDR3 covers 18 residues. The V segment lost 5 bases and the J segment 2 bases; nucleotides outside the gene matches: 15. CDR1 SEHNR and CDR2 FQNEAQ come from the germline V gene (reference sequence). The CDR3: CASSPTTLAGGSPYEQYF. The CDR3 coding sequence is TGTGCCAGCAGCCCCACGACATTAGCGGGAGGATCCCCCTACGAGCAGTACTTC.

Points on this clone: Distinct nucleotide sequences in the sample also encode this CDR3. V is TRBV5-1 and J is TRBJ1-2, with 7 bases that match TRBD1. The J segment lost 7 bases and the V segment lost 0 bases, leaving 3 bases of the junction unmatched. Germline assignment: CDR1 SGHRS and CDR2 YFSETQ. The CDR3 runs to 13 residues. CDR3 in DNA: TGCGCCAGCAGCTTGGAGCAGGGGGGTGGCTACACCTTC. Protein: CASSLEQGGGYTF.

This clone showed up just a few times. The J gene is TRBJ1-1, the V gene TRBV4-1; D is unclear. The germline CDR1 and CDR2 sequences are MGHRA and YSYEKL. The length of the CDR3 is 12 residues. Trimming took off 2 bases at V and 6 bases at J, with 7 bases between the two ends. CDR3: CASSQPSSEAFF. The CDR3, as DNA: TGCGCCAGCAGCCAACCCTCTTCTGAAGCTTTCTTT.

The chain employs TRBV19 and TRBJ1-5, with 8 bases aligning to TRBD1. In germline, CDR1 is LNHDA, CDR2 SQIVND (reference sequence). The V segment lost 5 bases and the J segment 5 bases; nucleotides outside the gene matches: 8. This CDR3 has 15 residues. CDR3 sequence (DNA): TGTGCCAGTAGTGTTGGACAGGGTGGGCATCAGCCCCAGCATTTT. This gives the protein CASSVGQGGHQPQHF.

The chain couples TRBV2 to TRBJ1-1; D remains unclear. V was trimmed by 8 bases and J by 1 base, leaving 14 bases between them. There are 14 residues in the CDR3. Germline CDR1 is SNHLY and CDR2 is FYNNEI. CDR3 region: CASLGIRGNTEAFF. The DNA of the CDR3 is TGTGCCAGCCTCGGGATTCGGGGGAACACTGAAGCTTTCTTT.

The chain couples TRBV4-1 to TRBJ2-1; the match to TRBD2 covers 11 bases. Looked up from germline, CDR1 is MGHRA and CDR2 is YSYEKL. V lost 4 bases and J lost 4; bases outside the gene matches: 6. The length of the CDR3 is 16 residues. The DNA of the CDR3 is TGCGCCAGCAGCCGCCCGACTAGCGGGAAGTACAATGAGCAGTTCTTC. Its protein product is CASSRPTSGKYNEQFF.

The V call is TRBV19, the J call TRBJ1-1; 9 nucleotides line up with TRBD1. Germline loops: CDR1 LNHDA, CDR2 SQIVND (reference sequence). With 6 bases clipped from V and 1 base from J, the junction kept 12 bases outside the gene matches. This CDR3 spans 17 amino acids. The CDR3 DNA follows: TGTGCCAGTAGGTTCCCGGGACAGGGCCGGGGGAACACTGAAGCTTTCTTT. Protein product: CASRFPGQGRGNTEAFF.

The sample holds a few counts of this clone. This chain's CDR3 is CASGSGQGARNEQFF. CDR3 nucleotides: TGCGCCAGCGGCTCCGGGCAGGGGGCGAGGAATGAGCAGTTCTTC. V is TRBV5-1 and J is TRBJ2-1, with TRBD1 matching 8 bases. J was trimmed by 7 bases and V by 7 bases; bases with no gene match: 13. This CDR3 comprises 15 residues. Germline CDR1 SGHRS, CDR2 YFSETQ.

This clone is a singleton in its sample. J is TRBJ2-5 and V is TRBV10-3, with D possibly matching TRBD1 (6 bases). The CDR3 is 16 amino acids. CDR1 and CDR2 (germline): ENHRY, SYGVKD. Trimming cost V 5 bases and J 5 bases, with 21 bases left between them. This CDR3 is CAISFASGQTGETQYF. In DNA form, the CDR3 reads TGTGCCATCAGTTTTGCCTCGGGACAAACTGGGGAGACCCAGTACTTC.